This T cell receptor (beta chain) was found in a study of OX40 agonist ivuxolimab in advanced cancers. Study in general: Aged roughly 23 to 80 with a mean of 60 years, they were about 80% male.

The protocol was immunoSEQ multiplex PCR, while the TCRdb copy is restricted to in-frame clones and leaves out a portion. The table shows about 61,000 clones, with around 93% occurring only once. The germline V and J ends were trimmed by 2 bases and 3 bases, with 13 bases remaining between them. Germline V gene sequence: CDR1 MGHRA, CDR2 YSYEKL. This CDR3 contains 15 residues. The sample consisted of CD4+ or CD8+ T cells sorted from blood, taken in a trial of the OX40 agonist ivuxolimab. The receptor comes from an adult with an advanced solid tumor such as melanoma, head and neck, liver or kidney cancer. The chain combines TRBV4-1 with TRBJ1-2; no firm D call. The CDR3 nucleotides read TGCGCCAGCAGCCAACGAAACGGTGGTCACTATGGCTACACCTTC. Protein sequence: CASSQRNGGHYGYTF.